The following is a TCR beta chain sequence with its context. The target antigen is unknown. Among the hyperthyroidism patients, all were newly diagnosed, aged 18 to 65, with under 2 months' duration. This sample is drawn from a study of Graves' ophthalmopathy and Graves' hyperthyroidism. General observations from the study: A model of 13 signatures distinguished ophthalmopathy from stable hyperthyroidism at approximately 89% sensitivity and 81.08% specificity. Ophthalmopathy progression was predicted with about 71% sensitivity and around 72% specificity.

Amplified TCR beta CDR3 regions were obtained using RNA transcripts as template. An initial RT-PCR round employing HTBI primers preceded a second-round multiplex PCR. Each CDR3 protein gets one entry after TCRdb re-called the multiplex PCR reads with MiXCR. The sample records approximately 1.2 million distinct CDR3 sequences, roughly two fifths being singletons. The germline CDR1 and CDR2 sequences are SEHNR and FQNEAQ (reference sequence). The CDR3 extends over 16 amino acids. V lost 1 base and J 0 bases, leaving 11 bases between the germline ends. The clonotype comes from an adult man with Graves' hyperthyroidism. Sequencing used peripheral blood or thyroid tissue (not recorded which). The rearrangement links TRBV7-9 to TRBJ2-3; tentatively, D is TRBD1 (5 bases). The CDR3 coding sequence is TGTGCCAGCAGCTTAGACAGGCCGACAAGCACAGATACGCAGTATTTT. It yields the protein CASSLDRPTSTDTQYF.